This TCR beta chain was identified during a study of cytomegalovirus exposure and HLA in healthy donors. Findings and limits, study-wide: HLA allele associations emerged for around 15,000 TCR beta sequences in a later analysis, at 0.05 false discovery rate. Cytomegalovirus-associated TCR beta chains were listed, numbering some 180. A later analysis linked a missense variant in DCLRE1C to the trimming of TCR beta V and J genes.

About this clone itself: Its antigen is not known.

PCR used 60 Vbeta primers and 13 Jbeta primers. Clones were read by immunoSEQ multiplex PCR, and TCRdb kept only the in-frame ones, dropping some. The sample records 160,000 or so clones, roughly four fifths being singletons. The junction had 3 bases not matched to a gene; V was cut back by 6 bases and J by 6 bases. The CDR3 is made up of 13 amino acids. Germline CDR1 MDHEN, CDR2 SYDVKM. Healthy bone marrow donors made up the cohort. The chain couples TRBV28 to TRBJ2-5; 11 positions match TRBD2. This sequence was found in a man in his fifties or sixties in good health and CMV-seropositive. The sequenced sample consisted of PBMCs. The CDR3 loop is CASSLAGGKTQYF. The CDR3 region has the DNA TGTGCCAGCAGCTTAGCGGGAGGGAAGACCCAGTACTTC.